This TCR beta chain is drawn from a study of T cell repertoires in cytomegalovirus infection. Study information: CMV epitopes in the study were HLA-C-restricted (recently identified) and HLA-B-restricted (well studied). Public TCR beta signatures provided an indication of both CMV infection and a matching HLA type.

A note on this clonotype: The antigen is not known.

Study-wide results and limits: Across the ex vivo response, the dominant clonotypes were HLA-C-restricted CMV-specific TCR beta clonotypes. Individuals carrying CMV plus the relevant HLA were identified by cumulative frequency of public TCR beta families.

TCRdb reanalysed the reads using MiXCR and keeps one entry per CDR3 protein. The sample shows roughly 860,000 distinct CDR3 sequences, around a third of them seen only once. V gave up 5 bases and J gave up 0 bases; unmatched junction bases: 10. This CDR3 spans 18 amino acids. Germline CDR1 is MNHEY and CDR2 is SMNVEV (reference sequence). This TCR was recovered from a human donor in good health (CMV status not recorded). Some clones in this sample may be carry-over from other donors' samples. The material sequenced was cultured CD8+ T cells from PBMCs, taken from culture after CMV antigen stimulation. The V and J genes are TRBV27 and TRBJ2-6; 7 positions agree with TRBD1. The DNA for the CDR3 is TGTGCCAGCAGTCCCCAGGGGGAGAGTTACTCTGGGGCCAACGTCCTGACTTTC. It specifies CASSPQGESYSGANVLTF.